This T cell receptor beta chain was profiled in a study of blood T cell repertoires in COVID-19. Seattle-derived patients entered the study during active infection and were followed longitudinally. Generated by immunoSEQ multiplex PCR, the TCRdb table keeps only in-frame clones and is missing some. Among approximately 440,000 clones, about nine tenths were seen once, and the ten largest hold around an eighth. The CDR3 consists of 15 residues. CDR1 SGHNT and CDR2 YYREEE come from the germline V gene (reference sequence). Trimming stripped 4 bases from V and 4 bases from J, with 15 bases between. The receptor was derived from a woman aged 45-65 years with COVID-19, enrolled during active disease. The chain employs TRBV5-4 and TRBJ2-1; D is perhaps TRBD1 (5 bases). The sequencing sample was made of peripheral blood. CDR3 in amino acids: CASSPSTGTYNEQFF. The CDR3, as DNA: TGTGCCAGCAGCCCGAGCACAGGCACTTACAATGAGCAGTTCTTC. Full variable domain (remainder filled in from reference TRBV5-4 and TRBJ2-1): ETGVTQSPTHLIKTRGQQVTLRCSSQSGHNTVSWYQQALGQGPQFIFQYYREEENGRGNFPPRFSGLQFPNYSSELNVNALELDDSALYLCASSPSTGTYNEQFFGPGTRLTVL.